This TCR beta chain was identified during a study of shared clonotypes between healthy human individuals. Produced via immunoSEQ multiplex PCR; TCRdb's table is partial and in-frame only. Found here are around 1.5 million clones, 95% to 99% of them singletons; the top ten hold roughly 0.4%. Division of CD4+ cells produced a CD45RA+ naive subset and a CD45RA-negative memory subset. The sample taken for sequencing was naive CD4+ T cells sorted from blood. The sample's subset: CD45RA+ positively selected. This TCR came from a man in his thirties or forties in good health.

This CDR3 is CASSLDRRVNNEKLFF. The CDR3 DNA reads TGCGCCAGCAGCTTGGACAGGAGGGTGAACAATGAAAAACTGTTTTTT. The rearrangement joins TRBV5-1 to TRBJ1-4; a possible D gene is TRBD1 (5 bases). Trimming took 0 bases from V and 5 from J, leaving 14 bases between them. The CDR3 is 16 amino acids. CDR1 SGHRS and CDR2 YFSETQ come from the germline V gene.